Reported below is one TCR beta chain. This specimen belongs to a study of blood T cell repertoires in COVID-19. Looking at the study overall: Sample material is recorded as cDNA or gDNA derived from T cells, B-cell-depleted T cells, or PBMCs.

Germline CDR1 LNHDA, CDR2 SQIVND (reference sequence). Losses at the gene ends were 4 bases for V and 4 bases for J; bases not matched to a gene: 11. This CDR3 is built from 17 residues. Per the original methods: Amplifying reference gene primers gave estimates of nucleated cell counts. Libraries were prepared by immunoSEQ multiplex PCR; TCRdb keeps only in-frame clonotypes and omits some of them. V and J calls and clone size are those listed in that table; D and trimming were worked out from the DNA. Altogether about 200,000 clones are present, 70% to 90% being singletons, with the ten largest covering 5% to 6.5%.

The sample comprised peripheral blood. The chain is built from TRBV19 and TRBJ2-1; 9 positions match TRBD2. The TCR was taken from a woman in her 70s with active or convalescent COVID-19. The CDR3 reads CASSTPRGSGGYNEQFF. CDR3 coding DNA: TGTGCCAGTAGTACCCCCCGGGGTAGCGGGGGATACAATGAGCAGTTCTTC.